These 29 T cell receptor beta chains share one sample of origin, sequenced in a study of blood T cell repertoires in COVID-19. Only in-frame clones appear in the TCRdb table, and some are missing; sequencing was by immunoSEQ multiplex PCR. The table records around 310,000 clones, just under 90% of them present only once. The material sequenced was PBMCs or T cells enriched from blood (not recorded which). Every receptor here comes from a woman in her 30s who had recovered from COVID-19.

This chain links TRBV29-1 with TRBJ2-1; 7 bases align to TRBD1. CDR3 length equals 15 residues. In germline, CDR1 is SQVTM, CDR2 ANQGSEA. J was trimmed by 3 bases and V by 7 bases; bases with no gene match: 12. The CDR3, as DNA: TGCAGCGCCAACGGGGACAGAGATATCTACAATGAGCAGTTCTTC. It translates to CSANGDRDIYNEQFF.

J is TRBJ2-3 and V is TRBV11-2; 8 nucleotides align to TRBD2. Trimming cost V 5 bases and J 4 bases; bases outside gene matches: 8. Per germline, CDR1 SGHAT and CDR2 FQNNGV. This CDR3 is built from 15 residues. CDR3 loop: CASSRSGSGPDTQYF. The CDR3 bases are TGTGCCAGCAGCCGAAGCGGGAGTGGCCCAGATACGCAGTATTTT.

This chain links TRBV5-1 with TRBJ2-7, with TRBD1 identical over 9 bases. The CDR3 is 16 amino acids. Germline-derived CDR1 and CDR2 are SGHRS and YFSETQ. Losses at the gene ends were 3 bases for V and 3 bases for J; bases not matched to a gene: 10. The CDR3 DNA reads TGCGCCAGCAGCTATACCGGGACAGGGTTCAACTACGAGCAGTACTTC. Amino acid sequence: CASSYTGTGFNYEQYF.

For the CDR3, the DNA is TGTGCCAGCAGCTTAGCCCTGGGGGAGGGCACTGAAGCTTTCTTT. Its translation: CASSLALGEGTEAFF. This chain uses TRBV11-1 with TRBJ1-1; TRBD1 might be the D (5 bases). Germline CDR1 SGHAT, CDR2 FQDESV (reference sequence). The CDR3 is 15 amino acids. V lost 0 bases and J lost 4, with 12 bases in between.

V gene TRBV6-4 combines with J gene TRBJ1-3, with a possible D match to TRBD1 (6 bases). Germline CDR1 reads MRHNA; CDR2 reads SNTAGT. V lost 4 bases and J lost 2, with 12 bases in between. The CDR3 has 15 amino acids. The CDR3 DNA sequence: TGTGCCAGCAGTGCCTCAGGGGCAGCTGGAAACACCATATATTTT. This translates into CASSASGAAGNTIYF.

The V call is TRBV3-1 (or the pseudogene TRBV3-2), the J call TRBJ2-1; D might be TRBD1 (5 bases). Trimming left V 0 bases short and J 1 base short, with 7 bases between. From germline, CDR1 is LGHDT and CDR2 YNNKEL (reference sequence). There are 15 residues in the CDR3. In DNA, the CDR3 is TGTGCCAGCAGCCAAGAAACAGGATCCTACAATGAGCAGTTCTTC. Protein product: CASSQETGSYNEQFF.

The chain employs TRBV18 and TRBJ1-1, with 10 bases identical to TRBD1. There are 15 residues in the CDR3. Germline V lookup: CDR1 KGHSH, CDR2 LQKENI. The V gene end was trimmed by 3 bases and the J gene end by 1 base; junction bases not matched to a gene: 2. This CDR3 is CASSPGQGSNTEAFF. The CDR3 region has the DNA TGTGCCAGCTCACCGGGACAGGGGTCGAACACTGAAGCTTTCTTT.

V usage is TRBV6-5 and J usage is TRBJ2-7, with 8 positions matching TRBD1. The CDR3 extends over 14 amino acids. The V segment lost 2 bases and the J segment 5 bases; nucleotides outside the gene matches: 5. Per germline, CDR1 MNHEY and CDR2 SVGAGI. The CDR3 reads CASSYERQGHEQYF. As DNA, the CDR3 is TGTGCCAGCAGTTACGAAAGACAGGGGCACGAGCAGTACTTC.

The rearrangement joins TRBV4-1 to TRBJ2-5, with a weak D call TRBD2 (5 bases). The V gene lost 0 bases and the J gene lost 2 bases, with 19 bases spanning the gap. Looked up from germline, CDR1 is MGHRA and CDR2 is YSYEKL. The CDR3 consists of 18 residues. The CDR3 loop is CASSQELPPSGDQETQYF. CDR3 bases: TGCGCCAGCAGCCAAGAACTCCCTCCCTCCGGGGATCAAGAGACCCAGTACTTC.

This chain links TRBV27 with TRBJ2-7, with 11 bases identical to TRBD1. V lost 2 bases, J lost 4 bases, and 10 bases stayed unmatched. Germline CDR1 and CDR2: MNHEY and SMNVEV (reference sequence). CDR3 length: 17 amino acids. As DNA, the CDR3 is TGTGCCAGCAGTTTAACTCTGGACAGGGGGCTCCCATACGAGCAGTACTTC. Its translation is CASSLTLDRGLPYEQYF.

This clone was seen more than once but under ten times. The V and J genes are TRBV27 and TRBJ2-7; the D gene is possibly TRBD2 (5 bases). V was cut by 9 bases and J by 2 bases, with 14 bases left in between. This CDR3 has 13 residues. Germline loops: CDR1 MNHEY, CDR2 SMNVEV (reference sequence). In DNA, the CDR3 is TGTGCCAGTTCAGGAGGCGTCACCTACGAGCAGTACTTC. It is translated as CASSGGVTYEQYF.

V and J are TRBV4-3 and TRBJ2-1; TRBD2 matches at 16 bases. The germline gives CDR1 LGHNA, CDR2 YSLEER. The trim removed 4 bases at V and 9 bases at J, leaving 3 bases unmatched. This CDR3 has 15 amino acids. The CDR3 DNA sequence: TGCGCCAGCAGCCCGGGACTAGCGGGAGGGTTTGAGCAGTTCTTC. It codes for CASSPGLAGGFEQFF.

The J gene is TRBJ1-2, the V gene TRBV15, with 8 bases fitting TRBD1. The V gene's germline CDR1 is LNHNV and CDR2 YYDKDF (reference sequence). The CDR3 runs to 15 residues. Trimming took 5 bases from V and 4 from J; bases not matched to a gene: 9. DNA for the CDR3: TGTGCCACCAGCCCAGACGGACAGGGATTCTATGGCTACACCTTC. Translating it yields CATSPDGQGFYGYTF.

The chain combines TRBV9 with TRBJ1-1; possibly TRBD1 for D (5 bases). Germline assignment: CDR1 SGDLS and CDR2 YYNGEE. Between the trimmed V and J ends, which lost 0 bases and 5 bases, there was a span of 17 bases. The length of the CDR3 is 16 residues. The CDR3 loop reads CASSVGPRVIGTEAFF. In nucleotides, the CDR3 is TGTGCCAGCAGCGTAGGACCCAGGGTTATCGGGACTGAAGCTTTCTTT.

The chain employs TRBV6-5 and TRBJ2-3; unclear D gene. The CDR3 consists of 15 residues. Trimming cost V 3 bases and J 2 bases, with 12 bases left between them. Germline CDR1 MNHEY, CDR2 SVGAGI. The CDR3 here is CASSYQAGLTDTQYF. Here the CDR3 DNA reads TGTGCCAGCAGTTATCAGGCCGGTCTCACAGATACGCAGTATTTT.

The CDR3 nucleotides read TGTGCCAGCACCGTCAGACTAGCGGGAGGTCACGGGGAGCTGTTTTTT. Translating gives CASTVRLAGGHGELFF. The chain recombines TRBV7-2 with TRBJ2-2, with 13 positions matching TRBD2. The CDR3 is 16 amino acids. CDR1 is SGHTA, CDR2 FQGNSA, per germline. Trimming at V came to 7 bases and at J to 7 bases, leaving 9 bases not matched to a gene.

The chain uses TRBV25-1 and TRBJ2-1; D might be TRBD1 (6 bases). V shed 6 bases and J shed 3 bases, with 9 bases lying between them. The CDR3 length is 13 residues. Germline V gene data show CDR1 as MGHDK and CDR2 as SYGVNS. The CDR3 loop is CASSGQIYNEQFF. CDR3 DNA sequence: TGTGCCAGCAGCGGACAGATCTACAATGAGCAGTTCTTC.

In this sample, this clone turned up once. V usage is TRBV10-3 and J usage is TRBJ2-1, with D perhaps matching TRBD2 (5 bases). CDR1 is ENHRY, CDR2 SYGVKD, per germline. This CDR3 is 11 amino acids long. The V gene lost 11 bases and the J gene lost 6 bases, with 11 bases spanning the gap. This CDR3 reads CALGGFNEQFF. The DNA for the CDR3 is TGTGCCCTCGGCGGGTTCAATGAGCAGTTCTTC.

This rearrangement joins TRBV20-1 to TRBJ2-5, with D perhaps matching TRBD1 (5 bases). The CDR3 covers 11 residues. The germline V and J ends were trimmed by 8 bases and 2 bases, with 9 bases remaining between them. Germline V gene data show CDR1 as DFQATT and CDR2 as SNEGSKA (reference sequence). CDR3 residues: CSQDTQETQYF. The DNA of the CDR3 is TGCAGTCAGGACACTCAAGAGACCCAGTACTTC.

The chain links TRBV6-5 to TRBJ2-2; D is perhaps TRBD2 (7 bases). The germline V and J ends were trimmed by 4 bases and 6 bases, with 15 bases remaining between them. The V gene's germline CDR1 is MNHEY and CDR2 SVGAGI. This CDR3 spans 15 amino acids. The CDR3 region is CASSSAGAGAGELFF. Written as DNA, the CDR3 is TGTGCCAGCAGTTCCGCGGGGGCGGGCGCCGGGGAGCTGTTTTTT.

The count of this clone is one. The chain has TRBV9 and TRBJ2-1, with D hard to call. From germline, CDR1 is SGDLS and CDR2 YYNGEE. V gave up 0 bases and J gave up 0 bases, with 7 bases separating them. CDR3 length: 15 amino acids. CDR3 region: CASSVGPVSYNEQFF. The DNA of the CDR3 is TGTGCCAGCAGCGTAGGTCCCGTCTCCTACAATGAGCAGTTCTTC.

The chain joins TRBV18 to TRBJ2-1; TRBD2 matches 14 bases. The CDR3 has 19 amino acids. From germline, CDR1 is KGHSH and CDR2 LQKENI. V lost 3 bases, J lost 7 bases, and 14 bases stayed unmatched. The CDR3 nucleotides read TGTGCCAGCTCACCCGGGACTAGCGGGAGTCCGACCTTCGGGAATGAGCAGTTCTTC. It is translated as CASSPGTSGSPTFGNEQFF.

This chain links TRBV5-1 with TRBJ1-2; 9 bases align to TRBD1. The germline V gene has CDR1 SGHRS and CDR2 YFSETQ. The CDR3 loop spans 15 amino acids. J lost 6 bases, V lost 4 bases, and 10 bases had no gene match. CDR3 nucleotide sequence: TGCGCCAGCAGCATTGGATCGACAGGGGGACATGGCTACACCTTC. The encoded protein is CASSIGSTGGHGYTF.

The chain joins TRBV9 to TRBJ2-2; maybe TRBD1 (5 bases). CDR1 and CDR2 from the germline V gene are SGDLS and YYNGEE. Trimming removed 3 bases from V and 5 bases from J, with 20 bases in between. The CDR3 has 17 amino acids. The CDR3 sequence: CASSGQRTRESTGELFF. As DNA, the CDR3 is TGTGCCAGCAGCGGACAAAGGACACGTGAGAGTACCGGGGAGCTGTTTTTT.

This chain uses TRBV5-1 with TRBJ2-1, with a weak D call TRBD1 (6 bases). The CDR3 length is 15 residues. Germline assignment: CDR1 SGHRS and CDR2 YFSETQ. Trimming left V 4 bases short and J 2 bases short, with 13 bases between. This CDR3 is CASSLTGDPYNEQFF. The CDR3, as DNA: TGCGCCAGCAGCCTGACAGGTGATCCCTACAATGAGCAGTTCTTC.

In this sample, this clone turned up once. The chain combines TRBV5-4 with TRBJ1-4; 9 nucleotides agree with TRBD1. The trim removed 4 bases at V and 7 bases at J, leaving 5 bases unmatched. The CDR3 has 14 residues. CDR1 SGHNT and CDR2 YYREEE come from the germline V gene (reference sequence). The CDR3 bases are TGTGCCAGCAGCGTGACAGGGGGTAGTGAAAAACTGTTTTTT. This sequence encodes CASSVTGGSEKLFF.

The chain recombines TRBV6-6 with TRBJ1-4; D gene unclear. Germline V gene data show CDR1 as MNHNY and CDR2 as SVGAGI (reference sequence). V was pared by 0 bases and J by 8 bases, with 4 bases between. The CDR3 is 12 amino acids. As DNA, the CDR3 is TGTGCCAGCAGTTACTCGGGCGAAAAACTGTTTTTT. Its translation: CASSYSGEKLFF.

J is TRBJ1-2 and V is TRBV18, with D maybe TRBD1 (6 bases). The CDR3 loop spans 13 amino acids. The germline V and J ends were trimmed by 4 bases and 9 bases, with 15 bases remaining between them. In germline, CDR1 is KGHSH, CDR2 LQKENI. The CDR3 reads CASSLSDSRSYTF. The CDR3 nucleotides read TGTGCCAGCTCACTCTCGGACAGCCGGAGCTACACCTTC. Together with reference TRBV18 and TRBJ1-2, the CDR3 gives the full variable domain: NAGVMQNPRHLVRRRGQEARLRCSPMKGHSHVYWYRQLPEEGLKFMVYLQKENIIDESGMPKERFSAEFPKEGPSILRIQQVVRGDSAAYFCASSLSDSRSYTFGSGTRLTVV.

J is TRBJ1-5 and V is TRBV7-2; 7 bases are a match to TRBD1. V shed 5 bases, J shed 5 bases, and the junction held 6 bases outside the gene matches. Germline CDR1 is SGHTA and CDR2 is FQGNSA. The CDR3 has 14 residues. The CDR3 nucleotides are TGTGCCAGCAGCGCGACAGGGTTGGATCAGCCCCAGCATTTT. The encoded protein is CASSATGLDQPQHF.